A single sample is the source of the 14 T cell receptor beta chains below, sequenced in a study of cytomegalovirus exposure and HLA in healthy donors. 13 Jbeta primers and 60 Vbeta primers were used for the PCR. Generated by immunoSEQ multiplex PCR, the TCRdb table keeps only in-frame clones and is missing some. The sample has roughly 120,000 clones, less than 80% seen once. Material for sequencing was PBMCs. All receptors come from a man aged 50-60 years in good health and CMV-seronegative.

This chain links TRBV7-6 with TRBJ2-5; the match to TRBD2 covers 14 bases. The J segment lost 5 bases and the V segment lost 4 bases, leaving 6 bases of the junction unmatched. From germline, CDR1 is SGHVS and CDR2 FNYEAQ. The CDR3 spans 16 residues. The CDR3 protein is CASSSGLAGGHETQYF. The DNA for the CDR3 is TGTGCCAGCAGCTCCGGACTAGCGGGGGGTCACGAGACCCAGTACTTC.

The CDR3 protein is CASSYDRGANEKLFF. The DNA for the CDR3 is TGTGCCAGCAGCTACGACAGGGGAGCTAATGAAAAACTGTTTTTT. V is TRBV7-9 and J is TRBJ1-4, with 8 bases matching TRBD1. CDR1 and CDR2 (germline): SEHNR, FQNEAQ (reference sequence). Trimming at V came to 4 bases and at J to 3 bases, leaving 4 bases not matched to a gene. The CDR3 is 15 residues long. The full variable domain, its missing parts supplied by reference TRBV7-9 and TRBJ1-4, is DTGVSQNPRHKITKRGQNVTFRCDPISEHNRLYWYRQTLGQGPEFLTYFQNEAQLEKSRLLSDRFSAERPKGSFSTLEIQRTEQGDSAMYLCASSYDRGANEKLFFGSGTQLSVL.

This clone has only one observation. The rearrangement uses TRBV4-2 and TRBJ1-5; 7 positions agree with TRBD1. Germline-derived CDR1 and CDR2 are LGHNA and YNFKEQ. The J segment lost 6 bases and the V segment lost 2 bases, leaving 10 bases of the junction unmatched. This CDR3 is built from 16 residues. CDR3 bases: TGTGCCAGCAGCCAAATCACCGGGACAGAGTTTCAGCCCCAGCATTTT. This codes for CASSQITGTEFQPQHF.

The chain links TRBV6-1 to TRBJ2-7; D perhaps matches TRBD1 (5 bases). The germline CDR1 and CDR2 sequences are MNHNS and SASEGT. V was trimmed by 6 bases and J by 4 bases, leaving 19 bases between them. This CDR3 contains 15 residues. Here the CDR3 DNA reads TGTGCCAGCAGGTTTGGGCCGCTGGGGCAGTACGAGCAGTACGTC. Translated, it gives CASRFGPLGQYEQYV.

This clone has just a few counts. The chain combines TRBV6-5 with TRBJ1-4; TRBD1 might be the D (6 bases). Trimming pared 5 bases from V and 7 bases from J, leaving 17 bases between. This CDR3 has 15 residues. Germline values: CDR1 MNHEY, CDR2 SVGAGI. CDR3 amino acids: CASSTGPGVFEKLFF. CDR3 nucleotides: TGTGCCAGCAGTACAGGTCCAGGGGTTTTTGAAAAACTGTTTTTT.

The chain joins TRBV7-8 to TRBJ2-7; 7 nucleotides line up with TRBD1. The V gene end was trimmed by 2 bases and the J gene end by 0 bases; junction bases not matched to a gene: 10. Germline V gene lookup returns CDR1 SGHVS and CDR2 FQNEAQ. CDR3 length equals 17 residues. The CDR3 loop reads CASSLSWGGQVSYEQYF. The CDR3 DNA reads as TGTGCCAGCAGCTTAAGTTGGGGCGGACAGGTCTCCTACGAGCAGTACTTC.

V is TRBV4-1 and J is TRBJ1-4, with D uncertain. The CDR3 is made up of 14 amino acids. Between the trimmed V and J ends, which lost 1 base and 5 bases, there was a span of 8 bases. Germline CDR1 and CDR2: MGHRA and YSYEKL. The CDR3, as DNA: TGCGCCAGCAGCCAAGGCCAGGAAAATGAAAAACTGTTTTTT. This codes for CASSQGQENEKLFF.

The V call is TRBV5-1, the J call TRBJ2-5; TRBD1 aligns across 9 bases. Germline values: CDR1 SGHRS, CDR2 YFSETQ. The CDR3 is 15 amino acids. The junction had 3 bases not matched to a gene; V was cut back by 0 bases and J by 3 bases. The CDR3 DNA sequence: TGCGCCAGCAGCTTGGGAGGGACAGGGAAAGAGACCCAGTACTTC. Amino acids: CASSLGGTGKETQYF.

The sample holds a few counts of this clone. The rearrangement uses TRBV21-1 and TRBJ1-2. TRBV21-1 is a pseudogene. This CDR3 region has 15 residues. CDR3 region: CASSLSRGGLPSYTF. The CDR3 DNA reads as TGTGCCAGCAGCCTCTCTAGGGGGGGACTACCAAGCTACACCTTC.

V usage is TRBV5-4 and J usage is TRBJ1-1; maybe TRBD1 (5 bases). V dropped 5 bases and J dropped 1 base, with 18 bases sitting between them. Germline CDR1 is SGHNT and CDR2 is YYREEE (reference sequence). This CDR3 region has 16 residues. The CDR3 here is CASSLPLSGGNTEAFF. CDR3 nucleotides: TGTGCCAGCAGTTTGCCACTCTCCGGGGGGAACACTGAAGCTTTCTTT. Combining the CDR3 with reference TRBV5-4 and TRBJ1-1 gives the whole variable domain ETGVTQSPTHLIKTRGQQVTLRCSSQSGHNTVSWYQQALGQGPQFIFQYYREEENGRGNFPPRFSGLQFPNYSSELNVNALELDDSALYLCASSLPLSGGNTEAFFGQGTRLTVV.

There are a few counts of this clone. V is TRBV2 and J is TRBJ1-2, with 8 bases lining up with TRBD1. Losses at the gene ends were 8 bases for V and 6 bases for J; bases not matched to a gene: 11. Germline CDR1 and CDR2: SNHLY and FYNNEI. CDR3 size: 14 residues. The CDR3 sequence: CASGRQGRKDGYTF. CDR3 nucleotides: TGTGCCAGCGGACGACAGGGGAGGAAGGATGGCTACACCTTC. The complete variable domain, with remaining parts taken from reference TRBV2 and TRBJ1-2, reads EPEVTQTPSHQVTQMGQEVILRCVPISNHLYFYWYRQILGQKVEFLVSFYNNEISEKSEIFDDQFSVERPDGSNFTLKIRSTKLEDSAMYFCASGRQGRKDGYTFGSGTRLTVV.

The chain is built from TRBV5-1 and TRBJ2-3; 11 bases fit TRBD2. J lost 1 base, V lost 2 bases, and 9 bases had no gene match. This CDR3 contains 18 residues. Germline-derived CDR1 and CDR2 are SGHRS and YFSETQ. CDR3 sequence reads: CASSFSLAGGPGTDTQYF. The CDR3, as DNA: TGCGCCAGCAGCTTTAGTTTAGCGGGGGGGCCAGGCACAGATACGCAGTATTTT.

A note on this clone: A junction boundary mismatches the germline segment, possibly from a read error. This rearrangement joins TRBV7-9 to TRBJ2-2; 8 bases align to TRBD2. The germline V gene encodes CDR1 SEHNR and CDR2 FQNEAQ (reference sequence). The CDR3 contains 15 residues. The CDR3 sequence: CSSSLGGGRTGELFF. The CDR3 bases are TGTTCCAGCAGCTTGGGCGGGGGGCGAACCGGGGAGCTGTTTTTT.

The rearrangement joins TRBV28 to TRBJ1-5, with TRBD1 identical over 7 bases. The length of the CDR3 is 17 residues. Germline V CDR1 and CDR2: MDHEN, SYDVKM. Trimming cost V 4 bases and J 1 base; bases outside gene matches: 10. The CDR3 sequence is CASSSGDRGGSNQPQHF. The DNA of the CDR3 is TGTGCCAGCAGTTCCGGGGACAGAGGGGGGAGCAATCAGCCCCAGCATTTT.